This T cell receptor (beta chain) comes out of a study of shared clonotypes between healthy human individuals. Study conclusions and caveats: Relative to memory subsets, naive subsets generally showed larger estimated richness. Few donors restricted represented genetic and exposure-history diversity.

Remarks on this clone: Its cognate antigen is unknown.

Assay: immunoSEQ multiplex PCR; the TCRdb copy retains only in-frame clones and omits some. The sample contains 800,000 to 1,200,000 clones, 75% to 80% of which appear only once. Sequenced: memory CD4+ T cells from PBMCs. Noted subset: CD45RA-negative fraction. This sequence was found in a young man in good health. Some clones in this sample may be carry-over from other donors' samples.

The chain's CDR3 is CASRQGLAGPDEQFF. The CDR3 nucleotides are TGTGCCAGCCGACAGGGGCTAGCGGGACCGGATGAGCAGTTCTTC. The rearrangement links TRBV5-6 to TRBJ2-1; a possible D gene is TRBD2 (9 bases). The CDR3 is made up of 15 amino acids. CDR1 and CDR2 from the germline V gene are SGHDT and YYEEEE. V was pared by 7 bases and J by 8 bases, with 22 bases between.